The rows below give T cell receptor beta chains drawn from one sample of a study of blood T cells in healthy people across ages. Using its own MiXCR run on the 5' RACE reads, TCRdb lists one record per CDR3 protein. The sample consists of 650,000 to 700,000 distinct CDR3 sequences, 52% of them appearing once. The source material was blood. The receptors come from an elderly woman in good health. Each CDR3 is given with its conserved first and last residue. The D gene is left open where the match is weak. Some rows mark clone size as missing; the rest say once, few, many or name a class of expanded clone.

j_call,clone_size,d_call,v_call,cdr3_aa,cdr3_nt
TRBJ2-3,many,TRBD2,TRBV7-9,CASSRLAATDTQYF,TGTGCCAGCAGCCGACTAGCGGCTACAGATACGCAGTATTTT
TRBJ2-7,NA,NA,TRBV6-1,CASSDGRGGFEQYF,TGTGCCAGCAGTGATGGCAGGGGAGGTTTTGAGCAGTACTTC
TRBJ2-1,many,TRBD2,TRBV6-2/TRBV6-3,CASSQDGTSGINEQFF,TGTGCCAGCAGTCAAGACGGGACTAGCGGGATTAATGAGCAGTTCTTC
TRBJ2-3,NA,TRBD1,TRBV2,CAGSGQGSTDTQYF,TGTGCCGGTTCGGGACAGGGAAGCACAGATACGCAGTATTTT
TRBJ2-2,NA,NA,TRBV10-3,CTITGGTGELFF,TGTACCATCACTGGGGGTACCGGGGAGCTGTTTTTT
TRBJ2-1,NA,TRBD1,TRBV3-1,CASSQDGVRGGLNNEQFF,TGTGCCAGCAGCCAAGACGGAGTGAGAGGGGGCTTGAACAATGAACAGTTCTTC
TRBJ2-1,NA,TRBD2,TRBV11-2,CASSLGLADEQFF,TGTGCCAGCAGCTTGGGACTAGCCGATGAGCAGTTCTTC
TRBJ2-7,NA,NA,TRBV5-1,CASSGTSAPRYEQYF,TGCGCCAGCAGCGGGACCTCAGCCCCCAGGTACGAGCAGTACTTC
TRBJ1-4,NA,NA,TRBV5-1,CASSLRTGGTNEKLFF,TGCGCCAGCAGCCTACGGACGGGGGGTACTAATGAAAAACTGTTTTTT
TRBJ2-3,NA,TRBD2,TRBV28,CASSLNAGGYLDTQYF,TGTGCCAGCAGTTTAAATGCGGGAGGCTATCTGGATACGCAGTATTTT